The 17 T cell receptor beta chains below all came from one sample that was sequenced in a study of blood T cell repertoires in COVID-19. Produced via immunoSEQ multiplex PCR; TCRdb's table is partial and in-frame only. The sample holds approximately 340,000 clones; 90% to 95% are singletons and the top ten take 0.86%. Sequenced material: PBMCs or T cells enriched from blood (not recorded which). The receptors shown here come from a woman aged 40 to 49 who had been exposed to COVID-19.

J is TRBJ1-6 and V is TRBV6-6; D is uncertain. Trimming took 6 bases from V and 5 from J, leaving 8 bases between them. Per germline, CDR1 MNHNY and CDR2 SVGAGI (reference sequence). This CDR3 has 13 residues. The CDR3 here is CASRRNDNSPLHF. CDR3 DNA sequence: TGTGCCAGCAGGAGGAATGATAATTCACCCCTCCACTTT.

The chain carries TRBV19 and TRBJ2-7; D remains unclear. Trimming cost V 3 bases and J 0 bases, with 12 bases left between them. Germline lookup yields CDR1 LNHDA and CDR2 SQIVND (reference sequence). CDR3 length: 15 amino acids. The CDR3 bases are TGTGCCAGTAGTATGGGCAGGCCGGACTCCTACGAGCAGTACTTC. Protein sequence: CASSMGRPDSYEQYF.

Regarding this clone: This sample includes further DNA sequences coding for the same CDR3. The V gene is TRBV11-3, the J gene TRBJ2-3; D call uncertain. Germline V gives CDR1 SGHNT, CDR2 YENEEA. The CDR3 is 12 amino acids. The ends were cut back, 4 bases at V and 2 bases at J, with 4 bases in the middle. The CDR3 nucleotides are TGTGCCAGCAGCTCCTCCACAGATACGCAGTATTTT. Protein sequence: CASSSSTDTQYF.

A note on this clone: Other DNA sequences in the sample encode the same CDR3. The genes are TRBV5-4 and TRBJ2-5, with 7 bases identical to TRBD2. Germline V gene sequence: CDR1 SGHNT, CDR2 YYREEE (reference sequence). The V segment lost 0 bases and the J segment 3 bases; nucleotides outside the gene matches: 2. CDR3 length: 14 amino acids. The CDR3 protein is CASSLGGGKETQYF. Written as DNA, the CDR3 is TGTGCCAGCAGCTTGGGGGGGGGAAAAGAGACCCAGTACTTC.

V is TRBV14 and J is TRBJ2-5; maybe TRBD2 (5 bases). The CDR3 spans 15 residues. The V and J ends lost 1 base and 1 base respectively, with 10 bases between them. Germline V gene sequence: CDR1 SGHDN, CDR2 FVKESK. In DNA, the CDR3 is TGTGCCAGCAGCCAAGGGGGAGAGGGCCAAGAGACCCAGTACTTC. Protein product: CASSQGGEGQETQYF.

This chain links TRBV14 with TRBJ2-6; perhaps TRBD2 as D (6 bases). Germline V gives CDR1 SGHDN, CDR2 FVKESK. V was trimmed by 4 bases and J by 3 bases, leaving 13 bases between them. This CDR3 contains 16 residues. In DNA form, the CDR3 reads TGTGCCAGCAGCCCCGTCGGGGGTTTTGGGGCCAACGTCCTGACTTTC. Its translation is CASSPVGGFGANVLTF. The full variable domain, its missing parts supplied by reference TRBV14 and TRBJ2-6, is EAGVTQFPSHSVIEKGQTVTLRCDPISGHDNLYWYRRVMGKEIKFLLHFVKESKQDESGMPNNRFLAERTGGTYSTLKVQPAELEDSGVYFCASSPVGGFGANVLTFGAGSRLTVL.

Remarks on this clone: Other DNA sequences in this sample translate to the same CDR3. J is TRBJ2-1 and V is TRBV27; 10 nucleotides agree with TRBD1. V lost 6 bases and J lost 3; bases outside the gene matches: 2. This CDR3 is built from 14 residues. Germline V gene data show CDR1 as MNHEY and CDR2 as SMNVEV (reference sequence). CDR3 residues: CASSRDRGYNEQFF. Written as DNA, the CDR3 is TGTGCCAGCAGCCGGGACAGGGGCTACAATGAGCAGTTCTTC.

CDR3 sequence reads: CASSIQGSYTEAFF. DNA for the CDR3: TGTGCCAGTAGTATTCAGGGTAGTTACACTGAAGCTTTCTTT. This rearrangement joins TRBV19 to TRBJ1-1; possible D gene TRBD1, 5 bases. The CDR3 is made up of 14 amino acids. Trimming shortened V by 3 bases and J by 3 bases, and 11 bases separated the two germline ends. Per germline, CDR1 LNHDA and CDR2 SQIVND (reference sequence). Supplemented by reference TRBV19 and TRBJ1-1, the full variable domain reads DGGITQSPKYLFRKEGQNVTLSCEQNLNHDAMYWYRQDPGQGLRLIYYSQIVNDFQKGDIAEGYSVSREKKESFPLTVTSAQKNPTAFYLCASSIQGSYTEAFFGQGTRLTVV.

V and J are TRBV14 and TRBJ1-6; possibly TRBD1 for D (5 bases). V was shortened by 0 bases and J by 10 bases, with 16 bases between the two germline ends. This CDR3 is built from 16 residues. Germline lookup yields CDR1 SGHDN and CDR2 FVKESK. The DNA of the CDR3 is TGTGCCAGCAGCCAAGATCTGTCAGGGTCGGAATCACCCCTCCACTTT. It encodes CASSQDLSGSESPLHF.

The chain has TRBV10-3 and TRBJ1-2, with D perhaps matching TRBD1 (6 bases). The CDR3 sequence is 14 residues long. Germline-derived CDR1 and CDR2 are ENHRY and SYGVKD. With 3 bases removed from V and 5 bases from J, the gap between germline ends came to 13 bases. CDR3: CAISEGKGGYGYTF. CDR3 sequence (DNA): TGTGCCATCAGTGAAGGAAAGGGGGGGTATGGCTACACCTTC.

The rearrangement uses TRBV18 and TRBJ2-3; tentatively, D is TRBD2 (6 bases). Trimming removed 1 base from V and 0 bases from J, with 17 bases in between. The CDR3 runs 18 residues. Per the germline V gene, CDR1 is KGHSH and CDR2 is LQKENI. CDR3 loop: CASSPLPGSGSSTDTQYF. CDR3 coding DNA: TGTGCCAGCTCACCACTGCCCGGAAGCGGGTCTAGCACAGATACGCAGTATTTT.

The CDR3 DNA reads TGCGCCAGCAGTGACCGGGACAGGGGATCGTTTAGCGGGGGGCACTCCTACGAGCAGTACTTC. Translation: CASSDRDRGSFSGGHSYEQYF. This chain connects TRBV10-1 to TRBJ2-7; D may be TRBD1 or TRBD2 (10 bases each). Germline loops: CDR1 WNHNN, CDR2 SYGVQD (reference sequence). V gave up 3 bases and J gave up 0 bases, with 30 bases separating them. The CDR3 length is 21 residues.

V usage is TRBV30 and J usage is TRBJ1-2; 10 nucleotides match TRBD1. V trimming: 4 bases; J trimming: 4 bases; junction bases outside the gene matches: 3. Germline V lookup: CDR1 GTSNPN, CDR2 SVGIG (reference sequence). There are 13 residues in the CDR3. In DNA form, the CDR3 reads TGTGCCTGGATAGGGGACAGGGGCTATGGCTACACCTTC. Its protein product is CAWIGDRGYGYTF. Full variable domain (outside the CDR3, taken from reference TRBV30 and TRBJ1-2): SQTIHQWPATLVQPVGSPLSLECTVEGTSNPNLYWYRQAAGRGLQLLFYSVGIGQISSEVPQNLSASRPQDRQFILSSKKLLLSDSGFYLCAWIGDRGYGYTFGSGTRLTVV.

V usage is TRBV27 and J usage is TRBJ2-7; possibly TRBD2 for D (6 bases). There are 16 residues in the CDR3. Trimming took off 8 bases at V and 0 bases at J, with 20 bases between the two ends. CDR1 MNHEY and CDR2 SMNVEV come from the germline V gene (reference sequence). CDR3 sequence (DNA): TGTGCCAGCTCCAGGGATCCGGGGAGGAGCTCCTACGAGCAGTACTTC. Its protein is CASSRDPGRSSYEQYF.

This CDR3 reads CASSLELTGELFF. CDR3 nucleotide sequence: TGTGCCAGCAGCTTAGAACTGACCGGGGAGCTGTTTTTT. V and J are TRBV7-3 and TRBJ2-2; no clear D. The CDR3 spans 13 residues. V gave up 2 bases and J gave up 5 bases, with 6 bases separating them. CDR1 and CDR2 from the germline V gene are SGHTA and FQGTGA.

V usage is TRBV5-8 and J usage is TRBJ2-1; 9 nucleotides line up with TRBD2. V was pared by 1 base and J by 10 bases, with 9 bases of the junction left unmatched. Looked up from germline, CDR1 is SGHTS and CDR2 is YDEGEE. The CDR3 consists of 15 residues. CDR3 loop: CASSLNLAGPREQFF. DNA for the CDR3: TGTGCCAGCAGCTTGAATCTAGCGGGGCCCAGGGAGCAGTTCTTC.

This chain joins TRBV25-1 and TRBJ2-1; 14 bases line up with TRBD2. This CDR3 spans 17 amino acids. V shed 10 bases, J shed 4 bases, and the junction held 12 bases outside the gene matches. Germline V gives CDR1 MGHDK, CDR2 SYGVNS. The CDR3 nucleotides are TGTGCCACTCAAGCCATCGGACTAGCGGGAGGTTACAATGAGCAGTTCTTC. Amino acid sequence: CATQAIGLAGGYNEQFF. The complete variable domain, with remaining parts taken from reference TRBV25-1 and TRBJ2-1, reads EADIYQTPRYLVIGTGKKITLECSQTMGHDKMYWYQQDPGMELHLIHYSYGVNSTEKGDLSSESTVSRIRTEHFPLTLESARPSHTSQYLCATQAIGLAGGYNEQFFGPGTRLTVL.